A single sample is the source of the 13 T cell receptor beta chains below, sequenced in a study of shared clonotypes between healthy human individuals (dated by TCRdb to the early 2020s). For the CD8 naive samples, CD45RO-negative cells were positively selected for CCR7, yielding a CD45RA+CCR7+ population from which TemRA cells were excluded. The library was prepared using the immunoSEQ multiplex PCR assay. The immuneACCESS repertoire file appears here via TCRdb, limited to in-frame rearrangements. These files lack a portion of the clones; in checked studies, under half of the deficit traces to unresolved V genes, and the cause of the others is not known. The sample table shows 2 million to 2.5 million clones, and roughly 94% are seen once. The ten largest clones add up to 0.85% to 1.2% of the sample. Sequenced material: naive CD8+ T cells sorted from blood. What the cell subset or site label conveys for this sample: CD45RA+CCR7+. The receptors derive from a young man in good health.

The V and J genes are TRBV7-9 and TRBJ1-4; 10 positions agree with TRBD1. The germline V gene has CDR1 SEHNR and CDR2 FQNEAQ (reference sequence). V dropped 5 bases and J dropped 3; count of bases not matched to a gene: 9. The CDR3 is 17 amino acids. This CDR3 is CASSLLDRGLSNEKLFF. CDR3 DNA: TGTGCCAGCAGCCTACTAGACAGGGGGCTATCTAATGAAAAACTGTTTTTT.

The J gene is TRBJ2-2, the V gene TRBV4-2; tentatively, D is TRBD1 (5 bases). Trimming left V 5 bases short and J 1 base short, with 5 bases between. Germline values: CDR1 LGHNA, CDR2 YNFKEQ. The CDR3 is 13 amino acids. In DNA, the CDR3 is TGTGCCAGCAGCACAGGGAACACCGGGGAGCTGTTTTTT. It encodes CASSTGNTGELFF.

This clone was picked up one time. The J gene is TRBJ1-2, the V gene TRBV30, with D uncertain. The CDR3 is 13 residues long. Germline loops: CDR1 GTSNPN, CDR2 SVGIG (reference sequence). Trimming removed 2 bases at V and 2 bases at J, with 9 bases between. The CDR3 spells CAWSRAENYGYTF. The CDR3 coding sequence is TGTGCCTGGAGTCGGGCAGAGAACTATGGCTACACCTTC.

V usage is TRBV11-2 and J usage is TRBJ2-7; D not resolved. Germline V gene data show CDR1 as SGHAT and CDR2 as FQNNGV. The CDR3 totals 13 residues. Trimming pared 4 bases from V and 4 bases from J, leaving 11 bases between. CDR3 amino acids: CASSSTVRYEQYF. CDR3 in DNA: TGTGCCAGCAGCTCCACGGTTAGGTACGAGCAGTACTTC. The full variable domain, in which reference TRBV11-2 and TRBJ2-7 provide the parts outside the CDR3, is EAGVAQSPRYKIIEKRQSVAFWCNPISGHATLYWYQQILGQGPKLLIQFQNNGVVDDSQLPKDRFSAERLKGVDSTLKIQPAKLEDSAVYLCASSSTVRYEQYFGPGTRLTVT.

The chain employs TRBV7-2 and TRBJ2-7, with a weak D call TRBD2 (6 bases). V lost 1 base, J lost 3 bases, and 16 bases lay in between. CDR3 size: 16 residues. Germline V gives CDR1 SGHTA, CDR2 FQGNSA. This CDR3 is CASSLDQVSGHYEQYF. DNA for the CDR3: TGTGCCAGCAGCTTAGATCAAGTTAGCGGACACTACGAGCAGTACTTC.

This chain uses TRBV7-9 with TRBJ1-2, with D perhaps matching TRBD1 (6 bases). This CDR3 is built from 14 residues. Germline CDR1 and CDR2: SEHNR and FQNEAQ (reference sequence). The V gene lost 1 base and the J gene lost 8 bases, with 14 bases spanning the gap. The CDR3 is CASSLVGGDAGYTF. The CDR3 DNA reads TGTGCCAGCAGCTTAGTAGGGGGTGACGCGGGCTACACCTTC.

This chain joins TRBV27 and TRBJ2-3; the match to TRBD1 covers 9 bases. The V gene end was trimmed by 5 bases and the J gene end by 4 bases; junction bases not matched to a gene: 28. This CDR3 has 22 residues. The V gene's germline CDR1 is MNHEY and CDR2 SMNVEV (reference sequence). CDR3 protein: CASSPQPGSQGATQGRSDTQYF. As DNA, the CDR3 is TGTGCCAGCAGTCCCCAGCCAGGGTCACAGGGGGCCACACAGGGGCGTTCAGATACGCAGTATTTT.

The chain carries TRBV5-1 and TRBJ1-2, with TRBD1 identical over 7 bases. The V gene's germline CDR1 is SGHRS and CDR2 YFSETQ. With 3 bases clipped from V and 6 bases from J, the junction kept 8 bases outside the gene matches. This CDR3 is built from 14 residues. The CDR3 is CASSWTGGGDGYTF. The CDR3 DNA follows: TGCGCCAGCAGCTGGACAGGAGGAGGGGATGGCTACACCTTC. Based on the CDR3 plus reference TRBV5-1 and TRBJ1-2, the full variable domain is KAGVTQTPRYLIKTRGQQVTLSCSPISGHRSVSWYQQTPGQGLQFLFEYFSETQRNKGNFPGRFSGRQFSNSRSEMNVSTLELGDSALYLCASSWTGGGDGYTFGSGTRLTVV.

The chain is built from TRBV29-1 and TRBJ2-3; D is perhaps TRBD1 (6 bases). CDR1 is SQVTM, CDR2 ANQGSEA, per germline. Trimming left V 7 bases short and J 0 bases short, with 8 bases between. The CDR3 loop spans 12 amino acids. The CDR3 loop reads CSGTASTDTQYF. The DNA of the CDR3 is TGCAGCGGGACAGCTAGCACAGATACGCAGTATTTT.

For this clone: The sample has other DNA sequences that encode this CDR3 too. V and J are TRBV5-1 and TRBJ2-7, with D uncertain. The CDR3 has 13 residues. The germline V gene has CDR1 SGHRS and CDR2 YFSETQ. Trimming cost V 0 bases and J 2 bases, with 6 bases left between them. The CDR3 DNA follows: TGCGCCAGCAGCTTGGGTCCCCCCTACGAGCAGTACTTC. Amino acid sequence: CASSLGPPYEQYF.

V and J are TRBV4-1 and TRBJ2-3, with 12 bases that match TRBD2. This CDR3 has 16 amino acids. V lost 5 bases to trimming and J lost 5 bases; unmatched junction nucleotides: 8. Germline V gives CDR1 MGHRA, CDR2 YSYEKL. CDR3 sequence: CASSATPGLAGDTQYF. As DNA, the CDR3 is TGCGCCAGCAGCGCTACACCGGGACTAGCGGGAGATACGCAGTATTTT.

This clone was counted a single time. J is TRBJ2-7 and V is TRBV27, with D perhaps matching TRBD1 (5 bases). Germline loops: CDR1 MNHEY, CDR2 SMNVEV (reference sequence). The CDR3 sequence is 17 residues long. V lost 6 bases, J lost 2 bases, and 23 bases lay in between. The CDR3, as DNA: TGTGCCAGCAGCCGAAGCTGGGGCTTCGAGGCTCCCTACGAGCAGTACTTC. It specifies CASSRSWGFEAPYEQYF.

The chain joins TRBV7-6 to TRBJ2-5; D call uncertain. Trimming shortened V by 3 bases and J by 1 base, and 6 bases separated the two germline ends. The CDR3 is 13 amino acids. Germline loops: CDR1 SGHVS, CDR2 FNYEAQ. CDR3 nucleotide sequence: TGTGCCAGCAGCTTTGCGGCCCAAGAGACCCAGTACTTC. This codes for CASSFAAQETQYF.